Listed below are T cell receptor beta chains from one sample, sequenced in a study of T cell responses to AZD1222 COVID-19 vaccine. Profiled with immunoSEQ multiplex PCR; TCRdb holds only in-frame clones, not every one. The data show about 130,000 clones, roughly 84% seen once. Sequencing used peripheral blood, obtained on day 0 of AZD1222 vaccination. The receptors were sampled from an adult in good health. Both conserved end residues are part of each CDR3. The order of the fields is J gene, clone size, CDR3 length, V gene, CDR3 protein. Only some rows state a clone size, as once, few, many or a class for expanded clones.

>TRBJ2-7|-|14|TRBV18
CASSPSRNSYEQYF
>TRBJ1-5|-|18|TRBV30
CAWSSDGGGLGVNQPQHF
>TRBJ2-1|-|15|TRBV7-3
CASSLSGGPSNEQFF
>TRBJ2-1|medium-sized|15|TRBV6-4
CASSDSSGGANEQFF
>TRBJ1-3|-|15|TRBV30
CAWSVGTGAWDTIYF
>TRBJ2-1|few|14|TRBV6-4
CASSVAGGRNEQFF
>TRBJ1-2|-|16|TRBV28
CASSLSTLREFYGYTF
>TRBJ1-1|-|13|TRBV29-1
CSVGKGGDTEAFF
>TRBJ1-5|-|17|TRBV28
CASSLTGGERRNQPQHF
>TRBJ2-7|-|14|TRBV5-1
CASTQHVTPYEQYF
>TRBJ1-2|-|15|TRBV27
CASSLRLGGNYGYTF
>TRBJ2-3|-|14|TRBV3-1/TRBV3-2
CASSQDTYTDTQYF
>TRBJ2-7|once|14|TRBV5-6
CASRLQGGAYEQYF
>TRBJ1-2|-|12|TRBV5-5
CASQGVNYGYTF
>TRBJ1-5|-|15|TRBV5-5
CASSSMGVGNQPQHF
>TRBJ1-5|-|15|TRBV6-1
CASSEGVGRVQPQHF
>TRBJ1-1|-|14|TRBV7-3
CASSPGQGNTEAFF
>TRBJ1-1|-|14|TRBV7-2
CASSFAVVNTEAFF
>TRBJ2-7|-|15|TRBV19
CASSKGAGNSYEQYF
>TRBJ1-2|-|13|TRBV15
CATKIRGGYGYTF
>TRBJ1-5|-|11|TRBV12-1
CASSYFQPQHF
>TRBJ1-4|-|15|TRBV5-1
CASSLERAGDEKLFF
>TRBJ1-5|-|12|TRBV12-3/TRBV12-4
CASSRRDQPQHF
>TRBJ1-6|-|14|TRBV2
CASSSGQLYSPLHF
>TRBJ1-2|-|15|TRBV5-1
CASSLEPGTYYGYTF
>TRBJ1-2|-|14|TRBV7-9
CASSFRTANYGYTF
>TRBJ1-2|-|13|TRBV7-2
CASGSGSNYGYTF
>TRBJ2-7|-|14|TRBV5-4
CASSVGLQGYEQYF
>TRBJ1-5|-|15|TRBV27
CASGKGDRANQPQHF
>TRBJ2-2|-|14|TRBV28
CATLPSRVAGELFF
>TRBJ2-7|-|16|TRBV5-1
CASSLGGGSWQNEQYF
>TRBJ1-1|-|13|TRBV9
CASSVDGDTEAFF
>TRBJ1-2|-|13|TRBV14
CASSPGTQTGPTF
>TRBJ1-5|-|13|TRBV6-5
CASSSQGWQPQHF
>TRBJ1-4|-|18|TRBV9
CASSAGQRQRGTNEKLFF
>TRBJ1-2|-|15|TRBV7-9
CASSLGHVSFNGYTF
>TRBJ1-5|-|15|TRBV28
CASRPGQAGNQPQHF
>TRBJ2-3|-|15|TRBV9
CASSVGGRPSDTQYF
>TRBJ1-1|-|15|TRBV10-3
CAISAQQGKGTEAFF
>TRBJ2-7|-|18|TRBV2
CASSEAVLWLSDGDEQYF
>TRBJ1-3|-|16|TRBV19
CASSSPRTGSGNTIYF
>TRBJ1-3|once|15|TRBV9
CASSLLGSSGNTIYF
>TRBJ2-3|-|17|TRBV18
CASSPIDVVTGTDTQYF
>TRBJ2-1|-|14|TRBV10-3
CAILALPSYNEQFF
>TRBJ1-1|once|13|TRBV19
CASSYDRLTEAFF
>TRBJ2-7|few|14|TRBV10-3
CAISGLTGGYEQYF
>TRBJ1-1|-|12|TRBV2
CASSDTGTKAFF
>TRBJ2-7|-|16|TRBV19
CASSRSGTRSSYEQYF
>TRBJ2-1|-|14|TRBV5-1
CASSPDYRGDEQFF
>TRBJ1-6|-|15|TRBV5-1
CASSSSTDVNSPLHF
>TRBJ1-1|once|16|TRBV28
CASSPPSDGSSTEAFF
>TRBJ2-5|-|13|TRBV12-3/TRBV12-4
CASSSLAARTQYF
>TRBJ1-2|-|15|TRBV2
CASSEAGVPNYGYTF
>TRBJ2-7|once|13|TRBV28
CASVGGATYEQYF
>TRBJ1-1|-|12|TRBV5-5
CASSLIKAEAFF